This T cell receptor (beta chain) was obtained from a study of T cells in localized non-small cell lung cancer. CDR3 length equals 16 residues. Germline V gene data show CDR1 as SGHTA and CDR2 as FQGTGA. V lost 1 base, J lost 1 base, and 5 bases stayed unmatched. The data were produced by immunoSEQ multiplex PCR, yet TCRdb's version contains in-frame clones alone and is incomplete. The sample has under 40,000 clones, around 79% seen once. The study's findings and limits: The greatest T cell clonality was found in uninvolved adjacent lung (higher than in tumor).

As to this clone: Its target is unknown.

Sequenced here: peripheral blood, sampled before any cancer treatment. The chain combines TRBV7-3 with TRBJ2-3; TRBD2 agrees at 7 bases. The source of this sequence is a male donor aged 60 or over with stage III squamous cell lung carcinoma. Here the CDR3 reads CASSLSASGRTDTQYF. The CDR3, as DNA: TGTGCCAGCAGCTTAAGCGCTAGCGGCCGCACAGATACGCAGTATTTT. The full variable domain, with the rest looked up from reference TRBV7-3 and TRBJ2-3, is GAGVSQTPSNKVTEKGKYVELRCDPISGHTALYWYRQSLGQGPEFLIYFQGTGAADDSGLPNDRFFAVRPEGSVSTLKIQRTERGDSAVYLCASSLSASGRTDTQYFGPGTRLTVL.